The 13 T cell receptor beta chains listed next were all sequenced from one sample in a study of metastatic and nonmetastatic thyroid tumors. Each patient went into thyroid surgery without having received any treatment. MiXCR reprocessed the PCR reads for TCRdb. The table lists 15,000 or so clones, roughly 25% of them singletons. The sample taken for sequencing was tumor tissue. Source of these receptors: a female donor with papillary thyroid cancer or a benign thyroid nodule (not recorded which). Some clones in this sample may be carry-over from other donors' samples.

The sample holds many counts of this clone. The chain joins TRBV5-1 to TRBJ1-1, with 7 bases lining up with TRBD1. The CDR3 consists of 15 residues. In germline, CDR1 is SGHRS, CDR2 YFSETQ. J gave up 2 bases and V 0 bases, and 4 bases lay outside the gene matches. CDR3 in amino acids: CASSLDRGRNTEAFF. CDR3 in DNA: TGCGCCAGCAGCTTGGATAGGGGGCGAAACACTGAAGCTTTCTTT.

The table lists this clone with many counts. The rearrangement uses TRBV15 and TRBJ2-3; TRBD1 agrees at 8 bases. Germline V CDR1 and CDR2: LNHNV, YYDKDF (reference sequence). The CDR3 consists of 17 residues. V dropped 5 bases and J dropped 3; count of bases not matched to a gene: 13. The CDR3, as DNA: TGTGCCACCAGCGGCAGGACTACAGGGGGACCTACAGATACGCAGTATTTT. Encoded protein: CATSGRTTGGPTDTQYF.

The chain combines TRBV19 with TRBJ2-3, with 13 bases fitting TRBD2. The CDR3 runs to 16 residues. The germline gives CDR1 LNHDA, CDR2 SQIVND (reference sequence). J gave up 12 bases and V 5 bases, and 14 bases lay outside the gene matches. The CDR3 reads CASSPSPGTSGNIQYF. The CDR3 coding sequence is TGTGCCAGTAGTCCTTCCCCCGGGACTAGCGGGAATATTCAGTATTTT.

This clone was detected many times. The chain carries TRBV5-8 and TRBJ2-7; 8 bases map to TRBD1. The length of the CDR3 is 16 residues. Looked up from germline, CDR1 is SGHTS and CDR2 is YDEGEE. Trimming took 0 bases from V and 4 from J; bases not matched to a gene: 9. The CDR3 DNA follows: TGTGCCAGCAGCTTGGCCTGGACAGGGTCGGGGTACGAGCAGTACTTC. Amino acid sequence: CASSLAWTGSGYEQYF.

In this sample, this clone turned up many times. The chain couples TRBV5-1 to TRBJ2-1, with 7 bases fitting TRBD1. The length of the CDR3 is 17 residues. J lost 5 bases, V lost 0 bases, and 11 bases had no gene match. CDR1 SGHRS and CDR2 YFSETQ come from the germline V gene. CDR3 sequence reads: CASSLGHRDSYNNEQFF. The CDR3 nucleotides are TGCGCCAGCAGCTTGGGCCATCGGGACAGCTATAACAATGAGCAGTTCTTC.

The V call is TRBV5-1, the J call TRBJ2-3, with 8 bases identical to TRBD2. This CDR3 is 16 amino acids long. V lost 1 base, J lost 4 bases, and 8 bases stayed unmatched. Germline-derived CDR1 and CDR2 are SGHRS and YFSETQ. This CDR3 reads CASSLLPAGVSDTQYF. Written as DNA, the CDR3 is TGCGCCAGCAGCTTGCTCCCAGCGGGGGTCTCAGATACGCAGTATTTT. Full variable domain (remainder filled in from reference TRBV5-1 and TRBJ2-3): KAGVTQTPRYLIKTRGQQVTLSCSPISGHRSVSWYQQTPGQGLQFLFEYFSETQRNKGNFPGRFSGRQFSNSRSEMNVSTLELGDSALYLCASSLLPAGVSDTQYFGPGTRLTVL.

CDR3 residues: CASSPRDRVRNTEAFF. The DNA of the CDR3 is TGTGCCAGCAGCCCCCGTGACAGGGTGCGTAACACTGAAGCTTTCTTT. The chain employs TRBV3-1 and TRBJ1-1, with TRBD1 identical over 7 bases. Germline loops: CDR1 LGHDT, CDR2 YNNKEL (reference sequence). V trimming: 4 bases; J trimming: 2 bases; junction bases outside the gene matches: 10. The CDR3 is 16 residues long.

This clone was seen a few times. The V call is TRBV15, the J call TRBJ2-7; D unresolved. The CDR3 contains 15 residues. CDR1 and CDR2 from the germline V gene are LNHNV and YYDKDF (reference sequence). V lost 7 bases and J lost 3, with 19 bases in between. CDR3: CATINPGIPDYEQYF. CDR3 bases: TGTGCCACCATTAACCCGGGCATCCCCGACTACGAGCAGTACTTC.

At least ten counts were recorded for this clone. This chain uses TRBV20-1 with TRBJ2-1; 9 positions agree with TRBD2. Germline V lookup: CDR1 DFQATT, CDR2 SNEGSKA (reference sequence). The junction had 14 bases not matched to a gene; V was cut back by 6 bases and J by 8 bases. CDR3 size: 15 residues. The CDR3 region has the DNA TGCAGTGCGATGGAACGGGCTAGCGGGAAGGATGAGCAGTTCTTC. Translation gives CSAMERASGKDEQFF.

This clone came up many times. A much bigger clone sits one base away, suggesting this may be a read error. This sequence joins TRBV14 and TRBJ2-3; D remains unclear. The end of the DNA is better explained by TRBJ1-5, so the J call may be wrong. CDR1 SGHDN and CDR2 FVKESK come from the germline V gene. The CDR3 sequence is 14 residues long. CDR3 protein: CASSYGRHTDTQHF. The CDR3 nucleotides read TGTGCCAGCAGCTACGGACGGCACACAGATACGCAGCATTTT.

The table lists this clone with many counts. J is TRBJ1-1 and V is TRBV5-1; TRBD1 matches 10 bases. V lost 2 bases and J lost 4; bases outside the gene matches: 14. The V gene's germline CDR1 is SGHRS and CDR2 YFSETQ. The CDR3 contains 18 residues. CDR3 DNA sequence: TGCGCCAGCAGCTTTATTCGGGGACAGGGGACCCCGGGCACTGAAGCTTTCTTT. Protein sequence: CASSFIRGQGTPGTEAFF.

This clone was detected ten times or more. The CDR3 DNA sequence: TGTGCCAGCAGTTTAGCGGGACTAGCGGGAGATACGCAGTATTTT. This translates into CASSLAGLAGDTQYF. The chain combines TRBV12-3 or TRBV12-4 with TRBJ2-3; TRBD2 agrees at 12 bases. Unmatched junction bases numbered 0, after V lost 0 bases and J lost 5 bases. This CDR3 region has 15 residues.

This clone was observed a few times. A read error may account for a junction end that differs from germline. The genes are TRBV6-1 and TRBJ1-5, with a possible D match to TRBD1 (6 bases). Germline V lookup: CDR1 MNHNS, CDR2 SASEGT. This CDR3 contains 12 residues. The CDR3 loop reads CASGGHDQPQHF. CDR3 nucleotides: TGTGCCAGCGGGGGGCATGATCAGCCTCAGCATTTT.